The entry below gives a single T cell receptor (beta chain) sequence along with its context. As yet, its antigen is unknown. The CDR3 is 15 amino acids. Trimming shortened V by 1 base and J by 14 bases, and 22 bases separated the two germline ends. CDR1 SEHNR and CDR2 FQNEAQ come from the germline V gene (reference sequence). This record comes from a study of Ad26.COV2.S vaccination and SARS-CoV-2 variants. In the study overall: The study gave Ad26.COV2.S intramuscularly, once or twice 56 days apart.

Measured with immunoSEQ multiplex PCR; TCRdb has only the in-frame clones, and not every one. Counted here are fewer than 500,000 clones, approximately 90% occurring once; the ten biggest clones make up 12%. General study points: The authors reported substantial breadth in spike-specific CD8+ and CD4+ T cell responses after vaccination.

Treatment denoted: roughly 20 received Ad26.COV2.S at low or high dose, single or two shots; about 5 received placebo; per-sample allocation not given. Sampling happened 63 days after the first vaccine or placebo injection. The sample here was peripheral blood, taken in a trial of Ad26.COV2.S vaccine versus placebo. The chain carries TRBV7-9 and TRBJ2-3; D not resolved. The clonotype originates from a person between 18 and 59 years old who received the Ad26.COV2.S COVID-19 vaccine or a placebo. The CDR3 sequence is CASSLVDRWAYGVYF. As DNA, the CDR3 is TGTGCCAGCAGCTTAGTCGACCGTTGGGCCTATGGGGTGTATTTT.